These 23 T cell receptor beta chains share one sample of origin, sequenced in a study of beta chain features in type 1 diabetes. What was sequenced were expressed TCRB transcripts, since all of the isolated RNA had been reverse transcribed. The protocol was immunoSEQ multiplex PCR, while the TCRdb copy is restricted to in-frame clones and leaves out a portion. There are 900,000 or so clones in the sample; about 17% occur only once, and about 0.02% lies in the top ten. Sequencing was performed on naive CD4+ T cells from blood. These receptor sequences come from a woman under 30 in good health.

The genes are TRBV28 and TRBJ1-5; 7 positions agree with TRBD1. CDR3 size: 16 residues. Germline CDR1 reads MDHEN; CDR2 reads SYDVKM. Trimming cost V 3 bases and J 4 bases; bases outside gene matches: 9. CDR3 DNA sequence: TGTGCCAGCAGTTTGAGGACGGGACAGACAAATCAGCCCCAGCATTTT. Encoded protein: CASSLRTGQTNQPQHF.

Of note for this clone: This sample also contains other DNA sequences that code for the same CDR3. The genes are TRBV5-1 and TRBJ2-2, with D perhaps TRBD1 (6 bases). Germline V gene lookup returns CDR1 SGHRS and CDR2 YFSETQ. The CDR3 loop spans 15 amino acids. The germline V and J ends were trimmed by 0 bases and 0 bases, with 6 bases remaining between them. The CDR3 DNA sequence: TGCGCCAGCAGCTTGGGGACAGCGAACACCGGGGAGCTGTTTTTT. Its translation is CASSLGTANTGELFF.

The chain has TRBV27 and TRBJ2-2; D may be TRBD1 (5 bases). This CDR3 spans 16 amino acids. Germline V gene sequence: CDR1 MNHEY, CDR2 SMNVEV (reference sequence). Trimming stripped 2 bases from V and 1 base from J, with 11 bases between. As DNA, the CDR3 is TGTGCCAGCAGTTTAAGGGAAACAGGGAACACCGGGGAGCTGTTTTTT. It specifies CASSLRETGNTGELFF.

The chain joins TRBV5-4 to TRBJ2-1, with 11 nucleotides matching TRBD2. The V gene end was trimmed by 3 bases and the J gene end by 5 bases; junction bases not matched to a gene: 4. Germline V gene data show CDR1 as SGHNT and CDR2 as YYREEE (reference sequence). This CDR3 has 15 amino acids. The CDR3 is CASSSGLAGNNEQFF. The CDR3 DNA reads TGTGCCAGCAGCTCAGGACTAGCGGGTAACAATGAGCAGTTCTTC.

This chain uses TRBV28 with TRBJ2-1; 12 bases map to TRBD2. Trimming cost V 8 bases and J 10 bases; bases outside gene matches: 6. Germline-derived CDR1 and CDR2 are MDHEN and SYDVKM. This CDR3 spans 13 amino acids. The CDR3 loop is CASLAGGGGEQFF. CDR3 DNA: TGTGCCAGCCTAGCGGGAGGGGGAGGGGAGCAGTTCTTC.

V gene TRBV6-6 combines with J gene TRBJ2-1; the D gene is possibly TRBD1 (6 bases). Germline V gene sequence: CDR1 MNHNY, CDR2 SVGAGI (reference sequence). The CDR3 contains 13 residues. Trimming cost V 0 bases and J 15 bases, with 15 bases left between them. CDR3 coding DNA: TGTGCCAGCAGTTACTCTCGGCCCGGGACACCGTTCTTC. This sequence encodes CASSYSRPGTPFF.

This clone was seen only a few times. The chain employs TRBV7-2 and TRBJ2-5; 10 positions match TRBD2. The CDR3 length is 19 residues. The V segment lost 5 bases and the J segment 7 bases; nucleotides outside the gene matches: 22. Germline V gene lookup returns CDR1 SGHTA and CDR2 FQGNSA. The CDR3 region is CASSLWTSGLTRPGVTQYF. The CDR3 DNA reads TGTGCCAGCAGCCTCTGGACTAGCGGACTCACAAGACCAGGTGTGACCCAGTACTTC.

The V and J genes are TRBV5-1 and TRBJ1-2, with D hard to call. The V and J ends lost 3 bases and 4 bases respectively, with 13 bases between them. CDR3 length: 14 amino acids. Per germline, CDR1 SGHRS and CDR2 YFSETQ. CDR3 protein: CASSYDLLGYGYTF. CDR3 nucleotide sequence: TGCGCCAGCAGCTATGACCTTCTAGGCTATGGCTACACCTTC.

V gene TRBV7-2 combines with J gene TRBJ1-2, with a tentative D call TRBD1 (5 bases). The CDR3 is 15 amino acids. Germline V gene lookup returns CDR1 SGHTA and CDR2 FQGNSA. Trimming took off 3 bases at V and 2 bases at J, with 13 bases between the two ends. The CDR3 nucleotides are TGTGCCAGCAGCTTCAGGGATCTCACAAACTATGGCTACACCTTC. As protein: CASSFRDLTNYGYTF.

The chain has TRBV5-1 and TRBJ2-1; 9 bases align to TRBD1. The CDR3 sequence is 17 residues long. Germline V gene data show CDR1 as SGHRS and CDR2 as YFSETQ. With 4 bases clipped from V and 2 bases from J, the junction kept 10 bases outside the gene matches. CDR3 amino acids: CASSQASWTGAYNEQFF. CDR3 nucleotides: TGCGCCAGCAGCCAGGCGAGTTGGACAGGGGCCTACAATGAGCAGTTCTTC.

This clone was counted once. This chain connects TRBV27 to TRBJ1-2; D gene uncertain. Looked up from germline, CDR1 is MNHEY and CDR2 is SMNVEV (reference sequence). The V end lost 8 bases, the J end lost 2 bases, and 18 bases lay between the germline ends. The CDR3 has 15 amino acids. CDR3 coding DNA: TGTGCCAGCCGATTTGATGGGGTTCCCAACTATGGCTACACCTTC. This translates into CASRFDGVPNYGYTF.

CDR3 residues: CASSLRQGATGELFF. CDR3 sequence (DNA): TGTGCCAGCAGCTTGAGGCAGGGGGCCACCGGGGAGCTGTTTTTT. This chain uses TRBV7-9 with TRBJ2-2, with 8 bases matching TRBD1. Germline CDR1 is SEHNR and CDR2 is FQNEAQ (reference sequence). After removal of 3 bases from V and 4 bases from J, the junction contained 4 bases not matched to a gene. The CDR3 has 15 amino acids.

The CDR3 here is CASSPRHPNEQFF. Written as DNA, the CDR3 is TGTGCCAGCAGTCCTAGACACCCCAATGAGCAGTTCTTC. V usage is TRBV27 and J usage is TRBJ2-1; D is undetermined. Per germline, CDR1 MNHEY and CDR2 SMNVEV (reference sequence). This CDR3 is 13 amino acids long. V shed 5 bases and J shed 6 bases, with 11 bases lying between them.

This clone was seen a few times. This sequence joins TRBV28 and TRBJ1-3, with unresolved D. Germline V gives CDR1 MDHEN, CDR2 SYDVKM. The CDR3 consists of 14 residues. The V end was cut by 8 bases, the J end by 0 bases, with 11 bases between. CDR3 in amino acids: CASGTGSSGNTIYF. The DNA for the CDR3 is TGTGCCAGCGGCACCGGTAGCTCTGGAAACACCATATATTTT.

The chain recombines TRBV4-1 with TRBJ2-4; D unresolved. The ends were cut back, 0 bases at V and 9 bases at J, with 15 bases in the middle. CDR1 is MGHRA and CDR2 is YSYEKL in the germline V gene. The CDR3 runs 15 residues. The CDR3 protein is CASSQDRARGAIQYF. CDR3 coding DNA: TGCGCCAGCAGCCAAGATCGGGCTAGAGGAGCCATTCAGTACTTC.

This clone has more than one count but fewer than ten. V gene TRBV4-3 combines with J gene TRBJ1-1, with D perhaps matching TRBD1 (5 bases). This CDR3 has 16 residues. With 3 bases removed from V and 7 bases from J, the gap between germline ends came to 21 bases. In germline, CDR1 is LGHNA, CDR2 YSLEER. CDR3 DNA sequence: TGCGCCAGCAGCCACCCTGGGACGGGGTCGGGTGGTGAAGCTTTCTTT. This sequence encodes CASSHPGTGSGGEAFF.

V usage is TRBV5-4 and J usage is TRBJ2-1; D uncertain. Trimming stripped 0 bases from V and 10 bases from J, with 11 bases between. The CDR3 covers 13 residues. Germline CDR1 and CDR2: SGHNT and YYREEE (reference sequence). The CDR3 sequence: CASSLASRSEQFF. The CDR3 DNA is TGTGCCAGCAGCTTGGCCTCCCGTTCCGAGCAGTTCTTC. Full variable domain (remainder filled in from reference TRBV5-4 and TRBJ2-1): ETGVTQSPTHLIKTRGQQVTLRCSSQSGHNTVSWYQQALGQGPQFIFQYYREEENGRGNFPPRFSGLQFPNYSSELNVNALELDDSALYLCASSLASRSEQFFGPGTRLTVL.

Only a few counts were recorded for this clone. The chain combines TRBV25-1 with TRBJ2-1; D not certain. The V and J ends lost 6 bases and 4 bases respectively, with 13 bases between them. Germline values: CDR1 MGHDK, CDR2 SYGVNS. The CDR3 covers 14 residues. The CDR3 coding sequence is TGTGCCAGCAGCCCCCAACCCGGGTACAATGAGCAGTTCTTC. This codes for CASSPQPGYNEQFF.

This chain connects TRBV5-4 to TRBJ1-5, with 8 bases identical to TRBD1. The germline V gene encodes CDR1 SGHNT and CDR2 YYREEE (reference sequence). The CDR3 covers 14 residues. The V and J ends lost 4 bases and 4 bases, in that order; junction bases with no gene match: 4. The CDR3 loop reads CASSVGTGNQPQHF. The CDR3 coding sequence is TGTGCCAGCAGCGTTGGGACAGGTAATCAGCCCCAGCATTTT. Combining the CDR3 with reference TRBV5-4 and TRBJ1-5 gives the whole variable domain ETGVTQSPTHLIKTRGQQVTLRCSSQSGHNTVSWYQQALGQGPQFIFQYYREEENGRGNFPPRFSGLQFPNYSSELNVNALELDDSALYLCASSVGTGNQPQHFGDGTRLSIL.

DNA of the CDR3: TGTGCCAGCAGCGTACAGGGGGTCGGATACAATGAGCAGTTCTTC. Translating gives CASSVQGVGYNEQFF. The rearrangement links TRBV7-2 to TRBJ2-1; 8 bases agree with TRBD1. With 5 bases clipped from V and 4 bases from J, the junction kept 7 bases outside the gene matches. This CDR3 is built from 15 residues. The V gene's germline CDR1 is SGHTA and CDR2 FQGNSA.

This clone was counted a single time. The genes are TRBV19 and TRBJ1-1; no definite D call. The germline gives CDR1 LNHDA, CDR2 SQIVND (reference sequence). V was trimmed by 4 bases and J by 7 bases, leaving 13 bases between them. CDR3 length: 13 amino acids. This chain's CDR3 is CASSTTPLNEAFF. In nucleotides, the CDR3 is TGTGCCAGTAGTACCACGCCGTTGAATGAAGCTTTCTTT.

This chain links TRBV27 with TRBJ2-6; no reliable D call. The germline V gene has CDR1 MNHEY and CDR2 SMNVEV (reference sequence). This CDR3 contains 17 residues. V gave up 4 bases and J gave up 0 bases, with 13 bases separating them. The CDR3 DNA reads TGTGCCAGCAGTTCCAGACTGTCTACCTCTGGGGCCAACGTCCTGACTTTC. It is translated as CASSSRLSTSGANVLTF.

This clone was seen a handful of times. This chain uses TRBV7-2 with TRBJ1-2; 9 positions agree with TRBD1. CDR3 length: 15 amino acids. Germline lookup yields CDR1 SGHTA and CDR2 FQGNSA. With 5 bases clipped from V and 3 bases from J, the junction kept 7 bases outside the gene matches. CDR3 in amino acids: CASSPGQGMDYGYTF. DNA for the CDR3: TGTGCCAGCAGCCCCGGACAGGGGATGGACTATGGCTACACCTTC. Together with reference TRBV7-2 and TRBJ1-2, the CDR3 gives the full variable domain: GAGVSQSPSNKVTEKGKDVELRCDPISGHTALYWYRQSLGQGLEFLIYFQGNSAPDKSGLPSDRFSAERTGGSVSTLTIQRTQQEDSAVYLCASSPGQGMDYGYTFGSGTRLTVV.